These 26 T cell receptor beta chains originate from one sample sequenced in a study of blood T cell repertoires in COVID-19. The data were produced by immunoSEQ multiplex PCR, yet TCRdb's version contains in-frame clones alone and is incomplete. The repertoire includes roughly 100,000 clones, more than 80% of them detected once, and roughly 4.1% sits in the top ten. What was sequenced was peripheral blood. The receptors stem from a human donor in a cohort sampled during active COVID-19.

V gene TRBV5-5 combines with J gene TRBJ2-7; D is perhaps TRBD2 (5 bases). V shed 2 bases and J shed 3 bases, with 12 bases lying between them. This CDR3 spans 14 amino acids. Per the germline V gene, CDR1 is SGHKS and CDR2 is YYEKEE (reference sequence). The CDR3 DNA reads TGTGCCAGCAGCTTAGGGCTAGCCTTCTACGAGCAGTACTTC. It is translated as CASSLGLAFYEQYF.

This chain links TRBV4-2 with TRBJ2-3; 7 bases align to TRBD1. CDR3 length: 17 residues. The trim removed 1 base at V and 7 bases at J, leaving 14 bases unmatched. Germline CDR1 is LGHNA and CDR2 is YNFKEQ. CDR3 residues: CASSQGPQGQPYHTQYF. CDR3 coding DNA: TGTGCCAGCAGCCAAGGCCCCCAGGGACAGCCATACCATACGCAGTATTTT.

This clone was seen just once. The rearrangement uses TRBV7-9 and TRBJ1-1; D is unclear. V dropped 3 bases and J dropped 0 bases, with 8 bases sitting between them. Per germline, CDR1 SEHNR and CDR2 FQNEAQ (reference sequence). The CDR3 is made up of 14 amino acids. CDR3 amino acids: CASSFEGLNTEAFF. In nucleotides, the CDR3 is TGTGCCAGCAGCTTTGAGGGTCTGAACACTGAAGCTTTCTTT.

This clone was detected only once. This chain joins TRBV7-9 and TRBJ2-7; tentative D call: TRBD2 (6 bases). This CDR3 has 13 residues. Germline V gene data show CDR1 as SEHNR and CDR2 as FQNEAQ (reference sequence). Trimming shortened V by 1 base and J by 5 bases, and 9 bases separated the two germline ends. CDR3 region: CASSLGGTDEQYF. The CDR3 nucleotides read TGTGCCAGCAGCTTAGGGGGGACTGACGAGCAGTACTTC.

This clone was recorded a few times. V gene TRBV28 combines with J gene TRBJ1-6, with D perhaps matching TRBD1 (6 bases). V was clipped by 4 bases and J by 5 bases, with 27 bases between them. The CDR3 has 20 residues. Looked up from germline, CDR1 is MDHEN and CDR2 is SYDVKM. The DNA for the CDR3 is TGTGCCAGCAGTTCTGATTTTATAAGGGTACAGGGCTACAATAATTCACCCCTCCACTTT. Translated, it gives CASSSDFIRVQGYNNSPLHF.

CDR3 sequence: CATSDSLWGVSNTGELFF. The DNA for the CDR3 is TGTGCCACCAGTGACTCCCTTTGGGGGGTCTCGAACACCGGGGAGCTGTTTTTT. V and J are TRBV24-1 and TRBJ2-2; maybe TRBD2 (6 bases). V was clipped by 4 bases and J by 0 bases, with 17 bases between them. CDR1 is KGHDR and CDR2 is SFDVKD in the germline V gene. This CDR3 has 18 residues.

Remarks on this clone: This sample includes further DNA sequences coding for the same CDR3. The CDR3 loop reads CASEQGSYNEQFF. The CDR3 nucleotides read TGTGCCAGCGAGCAGGGTTCGTACAATGAGCAGTTCTTC. The V call is TRBV2, the J call TRBJ2-1, with a weak D call TRBD1 (5 bases). CDR3 size: 13 residues. Germline CDR1 and CDR2: SNHLY and FYNNEI. V dropped 8 bases and J dropped 4 bases, with 12 bases sitting between them.

This chain uses TRBV5-8 with TRBJ1-1; TRBD1 might be the D (6 bases). Germline V CDR1 and CDR2: SGHTS, YDEGEE. The ends were cut back, 4 bases at V and 4 bases at J, with 17 bases in the middle. The CDR3 has 15 residues. DNA of the CDR3: TGTGCCAGCAGCAGGAGCAGGGGTTTCAGCACTGAAGCTTTCTTT. This encodes CASSRSRGFSTEAFF.

The chain is built from TRBV28 and TRBJ1-3; the match to TRBD1 covers 10 bases. The germline V gene has CDR1 MDHEN and CDR2 SYDVKM. V was clipped by 6 bases and J by 5 bases; unmatched bases: 7. This CDR3 comprises 15 residues. CDR3 sequence reads: CASSLPGQGRNTIYF. The DNA of the CDR3 is TGTGCCAGCAGCCTACCGGGACAGGGGAGAAACACCATATATTTT.

This chain uses TRBV3-1 (or the pseudogene TRBV3-2) with TRBJ2-1; 8 bases fit TRBD2. The V gene end was trimmed by 4 bases and the J gene end by 3 bases; junction bases not matched to a gene: 8. The germline V gene encodes CDR1 LGHDT and CDR2 YNNKEL (reference sequence). The CDR3 runs to 16 residues. This CDR3 is CASSPSGTSIYNEQFF. The CDR3 nucleotides are TGTGCCAGCAGCCCCTCCGGGACTAGTATCTACAATGAGCAGTTCTTC.

The rearrangement links TRBV10-3 to TRBJ2-3; D remains unclear. V was clipped by 8 bases and J by 0 bases, with 6 bases between them. This CDR3 spans 12 amino acids. Germline assignment: CDR1 ENHRY and CDR2 SYGVKD. CDR3 sequence: CAIASSTDTQYF. The DNA for the CDR3 is TGTGCCATCGCGAGTAGCACAGATACGCAGTATTTT.

The rearrangement links TRBV11-1 to TRBJ2-5, with D uncertain. V was clipped by 5 bases and J by 0 bases, with 4 bases between them. Germline CDR1 SGHAT, CDR2 FQDESV (reference sequence). This CDR3 has 12 residues. The CDR3 loop reads CASSANQETQYF. The CDR3 bases are TGTGCCAGCAGCGCGAACCAAGAGACCCAGTACTTC.

This clone showed up just once. This sequence joins TRBV7-6 and TRBJ2-3; D unresolved. The CDR3 runs to 12 residues. Germline CDR1 reads SGHVS; CDR2 reads FNYEAQ. The V end lost 3 bases, the J end lost 3 bases, and 4 bases lay between the germline ends. CDR3 in DNA: TGTGCCAGCAGCTTCGGGACAGATACGCAGTATTTT. Residues: CASSFGTDTQYF. Together with reference TRBV7-6 and TRBJ2-3, the CDR3 gives the full variable domain: GAGVSQSPRYKVTKRGQDVALRCDPISGHVSLYWYRQALGQGPEFLTYFNYEAQQDKSGLPNDRFSAERPEGSISTLTIQRTEQRDSAMYRCASSFGTDTQYFGPGTRLTVL.

In this sample, this clone is medium-sized. The chain couples TRBV19 to TRBJ1-3; the match to TRBD1 covers 7 bases. Germline V lookup: CDR1 LNHDA, CDR2 SQIVND (reference sequence). The V and J ends lost 5 bases and 8 bases, in that order; junction bases with no gene match: 15. There are 16 residues in the CDR3. The CDR3 protein is CASSPLRQGAGDTIYF. The CDR3 coding sequence is TGTGCCAGTAGTCCCCTGCGACAGGGCGCAGGAGACACCATATATTTT.

The rearrangement links TRBV14 to TRBJ2-5; D not certain. This CDR3 has 11 amino acids. With 1 base removed from V and 5 bases from J, the gap between germline ends came to 2 bases. Germline V CDR1 and CDR2: SGHDN, FVKESK. In DNA, the CDR3 is TGTGCCAGCAGCCAAGCGGAGACCCAGTACTTC. Its protein product is CASSQAETQYF.

This clone was observed a handful of times. V is TRBV5-4 and J is TRBJ1-6; D not certain. Trimming stripped 0 bases from V and 8 bases from J, with 15 bases between. The CDR3 runs to 16 residues. Germline-derived CDR1 and CDR2 are SGHNT and YYREEE (reference sequence). This CDR3 is CASSLGSLSQYSPLHF. The DNA for the CDR3 is TGTGCCAGCAGCTTGGGGAGCCTTTCCCAATATTCACCCCTCCACTTT.

This rearrangement joins TRBV10-3 to TRBJ2-3, with TRBD2 matching over 7 bases. The CDR3 consists of 16 residues. The V and J ends lost 3 bases and 4 bases, in that order; junction bases with no gene match: 10. Per germline, CDR1 ENHRY and CDR2 SYGVKD. The CDR3 is CAISEWGGGVADTQYF. CDR3 bases: TGTGCCATCAGTGAATGGGGCGGGGGTGTCGCAGATACGCAGTATTTT.

The genes are TRBV5-1 and TRBJ2-3; 9 bases align to TRBD2. The J segment lost 5 bases and the V segment lost 4 bases, leaving 8 bases of the junction unmatched. CDR3 length equals 15 residues. Germline CDR1 SGHRS, CDR2 YFSETQ. Written as DNA, the CDR3 is TGCGCCAGCAGCCTCGGACTAGCGAAGGGAGATACGCAGTATTTT. Translating gives CASSLGLAKGDTQYF.

This clone has a single count. V is TRBV15 and J is TRBJ1-4, with TRBD1 matching 9 bases. The germline V gene encodes CDR1 LNHNV and CDR2 YYDKDF (reference sequence). The CDR3 extends over 15 amino acids. The ends lost 4 bases at V and 5 bases at J; junction bases unmatched: 5. CDR3 sequence: CATSTQTGGNEKLFF. The CDR3 coding sequence is TGTGCCACCAGCACACAGACAGGGGGGAATGAAAAACTGTTTTTT.

This chain links TRBV3-1 (or the pseudogene TRBV3-2) with TRBJ2-7; 11 nucleotides agree with TRBD2. V trimming: 5 bases; J trimming: 5 bases; junction bases outside the gene matches: 8. This CDR3 contains 15 residues. Germline V gene lookup returns CDR1 LGHDT and CDR2 YNNKEL (reference sequence). CDR3 DNA sequence: TGTGCCAGCAGCGATCCTAGCGGGGGGTCCCACGAGCAGTACTTC. Translated: CASSDPSGGSHEQYF.

J is TRBJ1-5 and V is TRBV30, with a weak D call TRBD1 (6 bases). The length of the CDR3 is 14 residues. Germline-derived CDR1 and CDR2 are GTSNPN and SVGIG (reference sequence). Trimming removed 3 bases from V and 1 base from J, with 10 bases in between. CDR3 amino acids: CAWRPGVSNQPQHF. CDR3 sequence (DNA): TGTGCCTGGAGACCAGGGGTGAGCAATCAGCCCCAGCATTTT. The full variable domain, its missing parts supplied by reference TRBV30 and TRBJ1-5, is SQTIHQWPATLVQPVGSPLSLECTVEGTSNPNLYWYRQAAGRGLQLLFYSVGIGQISSEVPQNLSASRPQDRQFILSSKKLLLSDSGFYLCAWRPGVSNQPQHFGDGTRLSIL.

V and J are TRBV4-1 and TRBJ2-1; possible D gene TRBD1, 6 bases. Trimming removed 0 bases at V and 6 bases at J, with 15 bases between. The CDR3 runs 16 residues. Germline CDR1 MGHRA, CDR2 YSYEKL. CDR3 sequence (DNA): TGCGCCAGCAGCCAAGAACGGCAGGGGCTATTCAATGAGCAGTTCTTC. As protein: CASSQERQGLFNEQFF.

This clone has just one count. The rearrangement joins TRBV2 to TRBJ2-7; perhaps TRBD2 as D (7 bases). The CDR3 covers 12 residues. Germline V gives CDR1 SNHLY, CDR2 FYNNEI. Trimming took off 7 bases at V and 3 bases at J, with 10 bases between the two ends. Here the CDR3 DNA reads TGTGCCAGCAAGGGGGACTACTACGAGCAGTACTTC. This translates into CASKGDYYEQYF.

The V call is TRBV27, the J call TRBJ2-7; 8 bases are a match to TRBD1. This CDR3 is built from 15 residues. The V segment lost 4 bases and the J segment 6 bases; nucleotides outside the gene matches: 11. The V gene's germline CDR1 is MNHEY and CDR2 SMNVEV (reference sequence). The CDR3 DNA reads as TGTGCCAGCAGTTCCTGGGACAGGTTTCAGGGCGAGCAGTACTTC. It codes for CASSSWDRFQGEQYF.

The V gene is TRBV5-4, the J gene TRBJ1-2, with 9 bases aligning to TRBD1. The V gene end was trimmed by 2 bases and the J gene end by 4 bases; junction bases not matched to a gene: 6. The CDR3 has 15 amino acids. Germline V CDR1 and CDR2: SGHNT, YYREEE (reference sequence). The CDR3 protein is CASSLGDRAFYGYTF. The CDR3 coding sequence is TGTGCCAGCAGCTTAGGGGACAGGGCCTTCTATGGCTACACCTTC.

This rearrangement joins TRBV7-2 to TRBJ2-1, with 14 bases that match TRBD2. Germline-derived CDR1 and CDR2 are SGHTA and FQGNSA. This CDR3 is built from 16 residues. With V trimmed by 5 bases and J by 6 bases, 6 bases remained unmatched. CDR3 nucleotide sequence: TGTGCCAGCAGCATCCGACTAGCGGGGGGGGTCAATGAGCAGTTCTTC. It codes for CASSIRLAGGVNEQFF.